Below are 32 T cell receptor beta chains sequenced from a single sample in a study of T-cell reconstitution after alpha-beta-depleted transplantation in children (dated by TCRdb to 2016 to 2017). The library was generated by PCR. Sequencing took place on an Illumina HiSeq 2500. To normalize quantification of the TCRbeta repertoire, the TCR libraries were built with molecular barcoding that relied on unique molecular identifiers. Using fastp at Q25 and MiXCR, TCRdb reprocessed the public reads and kept productive beta chains. Identical CDR3 proteins give one entry, which carries the most common genes and DNA. The sample has some 260,000 distinct CDR3 sequences on record, 20% to 30% of them singletons. In total, the top ten clones hold 4% to 6% of the sample. This specimen's treatment or condition label, interpreted: allogeneic hematopoietic cell transplantation with graft depleted of TCRalphabeta T cells and CD19 B cells.

This sample comprised PBMCs, mostly from graft donor cells, obtained 360 days after TCRalphabeta/CD19-depleted stem cell transplant. These receptors came from a female patient aged 2-9 years who had a stem cell transplant for congenital amegakaryocytic thrombocytopenia, so the T cells may come from the graft donor.

This clonotype appeared a single time. One end of the junction does not line up with germline, which may come from a read error. V usage is TRBV14 and J usage is TRBJ2-1; D could derive from TRBD1 or TRBD2 (5 bases each). The CDR3 is 14 amino acids. Germline V gives CDR1 SGHDN, CDR2 FVKESK. In DNA form, the CDR3 reads TGTGCCAGCACCCAAGGGACCCGATACAATGAGCAGTTCTTC. This gives the protein CASTQGTRYNEQFF.

The chain employs TRBV2 and TRBJ2-5; TRBD2 agrees at 7 bases. Germline trimming cut 6 bases from V and 1 base from J; bases unmatched to any gene: 14. CDR3 length: 17 amino acids. Germline-derived CDR1 and CDR2 are SNHLY and FYNNEI. This CDR3 is CASRVNYRLAPQETQYF. Written as DNA, the CDR3 is TGTGCCAGCAGGGTTAACTACCGACTAGCCCCCCAAGAGACCCAGTACTTC.

This clonotype was counted a few times. V gene TRBV12-3 or TRBV12-4 combines with J gene TRBJ2-5; perhaps TRBD2 as D (6 bases). The CDR3 loop spans 15 amino acids. V gave up 3 bases and J gave up 2 bases, with 13 bases separating them. The CDR3 region is CASSLLRGRQETQYF. The CDR3 DNA is TGTGCCAGCAGTTTGTTGCGGGGCCGTCAAGAGACCCAGTACTTC.

The chain couples TRBV20-1 to TRBJ1-1; D possibly corresponds to TRBD1 (5 bases). V dropped 8 bases and J dropped 0 bases, with 10 bases sitting between them. Germline V gene sequence: CDR1 DFQATT, CDR2 SNEGSKA (reference sequence). CDR3 length: 12 residues. As DNA, the CDR3 is TGCAGTAGGGGAGAAATGAACACTGAAGCTTTCTTT. Its translation: CSRGEMNTEAFF.

This clonotype was observed a handful of times. The chain combines TRBV6-6 with TRBJ1-4, with TRBD1 matching over 7 bases. Germline V lookup: CDR1 MNHNY, CDR2 SVGAGI (reference sequence). With 11 bases clipped from V and 2 bases from J, the junction kept 5 bases outside the gene matches. This CDR3 has 13 residues. The chain's CDR3 is CAGGGQTNEKLFF. In DNA form, the CDR3 reads TGTGCCGGGGGGGGACAGACTAATGAAAAACTGTTTTTT.

The chain employs TRBV20-1 and TRBJ2-2, with TRBD2 matching 14 bases. The CDR3 consists of 15 residues. V lost 6 bases, J lost 4 bases, and 4 bases stayed unmatched. Looked up from germline, CDR1 is DFQATT and CDR2 is SNEGSKA (reference sequence). CDR3 protein: CSARTSGRFTGELFF. The CDR3 DNA reads TGCAGTGCCCGGACTAGCGGGAGGTTCACCGGGGAGCTGTTTTTT.

The chain links TRBV28 to TRBJ2-1; no clear D gene. The CDR3 runs 18 residues. Germline V CDR1 and CDR2: MDHEN, SYDVKM. Trimming took 4 bases from V and 0 from J, leaving 19 bases between them. The CDR3: CASSSPSNRESSYNEQFF. CDR3 DNA sequence: TGTGCCAGCAGTTCCCCCTCCAACAGAGAGAGCTCCTACAATGAGCAGTTCTTC.

This clonotype was recorded a few times. The genes are TRBV7-9 and TRBJ2-5; possibly TRBD2 for D (5 bases). The CDR3 runs to 14 residues. The V gene lost 4 bases and the J gene lost 2 bases, with 11 bases spanning the gap. Germline V gene lookup returns CDR1 SEHNR and CDR2 FQNEAQ (reference sequence). As DNA, the CDR3 is TGTGCCAGCAGCTCCCCTCCGGGACAAGAGACCCAGTACTTC. It specifies CASSSPPGQETQYF.

This clonotype came up many times. This chain joins TRBV4-3 and TRBJ2-3; 7 positions agree with TRBD2. This CDR3 contains 16 residues. The germline CDR1 and CDR2 sequences are LGHNA and YSLEER. Trimming at V came to 0 bases and at J to 3 bases, leaving 6 bases not matched to a gene. Here the CDR3 reads CASSQDLPGGTDTQYF. In nucleotides, the CDR3 is TGCGCCAGCAGCCAAGATCTCCCGGGAGGAACAGATACGCAGTATTTT.

This clonotype was recorded many times. The chain couples TRBV25-1 to TRBJ2-1; maybe TRBD2 (5 bases). Germline loops: CDR1 MGHDK, CDR2 SYGVNS. CDR3 length: 14 residues. Trimming removed 5 bases from V and 0 bases from J, with 8 bases in between. The CDR3 region is CASSPGSSYNEQFF. DNA of the CDR3: TGTGCCAGCAGTCCGGGGAGCTCCTACAATGAGCAGTTCTTC. Full variable domain (missing parts from reference TRBV25-1 and TRBJ2-1): EADIYQTPRYLVIGTGKKITLECSQTMGHDKMYWYQQDPGMELHLIHYSYGVNSTEKGDLSSESTVSRIRTEHFPLTLESARPSHTSQYLCASSPGSSYNEQFFGPGTRLTVL.

This chain uses TRBV11-2 with TRBJ2-2, with a weak D call TRBD1 (7 bases). CDR3 length: 18 amino acids. The ends were cut back, 0 bases at V and 4 bases at J, with 18 bases in the middle. Per germline, CDR1 SGHAT and CDR2 FQNNGV. CDR3 DNA sequence: TGTGCCAGCAGCTTAGATCCGTGGCAGGGGGACTCCACCGGGGAGCTGTTTTTT. It specifies CASSLDPWQGDSTGELFF.

The chain uses TRBV11-2 and TRBJ2-3; D is unresolved. The CDR3 has 12 amino acids. Germline V lookup: CDR1 SGHAT, CDR2 FQNNGV. The ends were cut back, 1 base at V and 7 bases at J, with 6 bases in the middle. The CDR3 region is CASSLGSNTQYF. CDR3 sequence (DNA): TGTGCCAGCAGCTTAGGAAGCAATACGCAGTATTTT. Using reference TRBV11-2 and TRBJ2-3 for the parts outside the CDR3, the full variable domain is EAGVAQSPRYKIIEKRQSVAFWCNPISGHATLYWYQQILGQGPKLLIQFQNNGVVDDSQLPKDRFSAERLKGVDSTLKIQPAKLEDSAVYLCASSLGSNTQYFGPGTRLTVL.

This chain connects TRBV7-6 to TRBJ2-7, with TRBD2 matching over 8 bases. The V segment lost 1 base and the J segment 2 bases; nucleotides outside the gene matches: 1. Germline loops: CDR1 SGHVS, CDR2 FNYEAQ. This CDR3 contains 14 residues. Here the CDR3 DNA reads TGTGCCAGCAGCTTAGGACTAGCGCCCTACGAGCAGTACTTC. Translation: CASSLGLAPYEQYF.

In this sample, this clonotype turned up a few times. The chain uses TRBV12-3 or TRBV12-4 and TRBJ2-5; TRBD2 might be the D (5 bases). Trimming took 7 bases from V and 5 from J, leaving 20 bases between them. The CDR3 covers 15 residues. The CDR3 sequence is CASNTNLGVRETQYF. The DNA for the CDR3 is TGTGCCAGCAACACGAACCTGGGAGTGAGGGAGACCCAGTACTTC.

The table lists this clonotype with a few counts. CDR3 bases: TGCGCCAGCAGCCAAGAACTAGCCTTCTCCTACGAGCAGTACTTC. It yields the protein CASSQELAFSYEQYF. The genes are TRBV4-3 and TRBJ2-7; perhaps TRBD2 as D (6 bases). Germline CDR1 and CDR2: LGHNA and YSLEER. Trimming shortened V by 0 bases and J by 0 bases, and 9 bases separated the two germline ends. The CDR3 runs 15 residues.

This clonotype came up many times. The V call is TRBV11-2, the J call TRBJ2-3; the D call may be TRBD1 or TRBD2 (5 bases each). The germline V and J ends were trimmed by 4 bases and 7 bases, with 15 bases remaining between them. This CDR3 contains 14 residues. Germline V gene lookup returns CDR1 SGHAT and CDR2 FQNNGV. CDR3: CASSSGTGIYTQYF. The CDR3 region has the DNA TGTGCCAGCAGCTCGGGAACAGGAATCTATACGCAGTATTTT.

V is TRBV6-2 or TRBV6-3 and J is TRBJ2-3; D uncertain. This CDR3 is built from 14 residues. In germline, CDR1 is MNHEY, CDR2 SVGEGT. V shed 2 bases and J shed 0 bases, with 6 bases lying between them. The CDR3 DNA reads as TGTGCCAGCAGTTACGGGCTAAGCACAGATACGCAGTATTTT. It encodes CASSYGLSTDTQYF.

This sequence joins TRBV4-3 and TRBJ2-7; either TRBD1 or TRBD2 may supply D (5 bases each). The CDR3 spans 16 residues. V dropped 0 bases and J dropped 5 bases, with 17 bases sitting between them. Germline values: CDR1 LGHNA, CDR2 YSLEER. The CDR3 loop is CASSQDRGAGSNEQYF. The CDR3 nucleotides are TGCGCCAGCAGCCAAGATCGGGGCGCTGGGTCTAACGAGCAGTACTTC.

This chain joins TRBV12-3 or TRBV12-4 and TRBJ2-3; D gene uncertain. The CDR3 loop spans 12 amino acids. The V gene lost 7 bases and the J gene lost 1 base, with 6 bases spanning the gap. The CDR3 nucleotides read TGTGCCAGCACCAGAGGCACAGATACGCAGTATTTT. Its translation: CASTRGTDTQYF.

CDR3 sequence: CASSHIIGHTDTQYF. DNA for the CDR3: TGTGCCAGCAGCCACATCATAGGGCACACAGATACGCAGTATTTT. V is TRBV12-3 or TRBV12-4 and J is TRBJ2-3; D not certain. CDR3 length: 15 residues. V was shortened by 6 bases and J by 2 bases, with 15 bases between the two germline ends.

This clonotype was detected many times. The rearrangement uses TRBV6-2 or TRBV6-3 and TRBJ1-1; D gene ambiguous. The CDR3 is 14 amino acids. V was trimmed by 0 bases and J by 7 bases, leaving 12 bases between them. Germline V lookup: CDR1 MNHEY, CDR2 SVGEGT. Here the CDR3 reads CASSYSNLNGEAFF. CDR3 in DNA: TGTGCCAGCAGTTACTCGAATCTAAACGGTGAAGCTTTCTTT.

The chain joins TRBV9 to TRBJ2-1; 8 nucleotides line up with TRBD2. This CDR3 has 15 amino acids. The germline V gene has CDR1 SGDLS and CDR2 YYNGEE. Unmatched junction bases numbered 7, after V lost 4 bases and J lost 4 bases. DNA for the CDR3: TGTGCCAGCAGCCCAGACGGGGGGGATTACAATGAGCAGTTCTTC. Its translation is CASSPDGGDYNEQFF.

This clonotype was detected ten times or more. This chain uses TRBV7-9 with TRBJ2-1, with D tentatively TRBD2 (6 bases). CDR1 and CDR2 from the germline V gene are SEHNR and FQNEAQ (reference sequence). CDR3 length: 15 amino acids. Between the trimmed V and J ends, which lost 6 bases and 0 bases, there was a span of 12 bases. CDR3 DNA: TGTGCCAGCAGTCCCTCCGGGAGCTCCTACAATGAGCAGTTCTTC. This sequence encodes CASSPSGSSYNEQFF.

The chain joins TRBV6-2 or TRBV6-3 to TRBJ2-5, with D hard to call. The germline V and J ends were trimmed by 8 bases and 6 bases, with 16 bases remaining between them. This CDR3 comprises 13 residues. Germline V gives CDR1 MNHEY, CDR2 SVGEGT. As DNA, the CDR3 is TGTGCCAGCCATCCTTTTCAGGCTAAGACCCAGTACTTC. Translation: CASHPFQAKTQYF.

The chain is built from TRBV7-2 and TRBJ2-7; the D gene is possibly TRBD2 (6 bases). The germline CDR1 and CDR2 sequences are SGHTA and FQGNSA. Trimming shortened V by 5 bases and J by 4 bases, and 15 bases separated the two germline ends. The CDR3 is 14 residues long. The CDR3 coding sequence is TGTGCCAGCAGCAATGGGGAGGTCGGGTACGAGCAGTACTTC. Its protein is CASSNGEVGYEQYF.

The rearrangement uses TRBV12-3 or TRBV12-4 and TRBJ2-7, with unresolved D. This CDR3 region has 13 residues. Between the trimmed V and J ends, which lost 2 bases and 7 bases, there was a span of 12 bases. CDR3 bases: TGTGCCAGCAGTTTAAACTATGCCGGGGAGCAGTACTTC. This sequence encodes CASSLNYAGEQYF.

V and J are TRBV2 and TRBJ2-3; 9 positions agree with TRBD1. Germline V gene data show CDR1 as SNHLY and CDR2 as FYNNEI. With V trimmed by 8 bases and J by 1 base, 10 bases remained unmatched. The CDR3 covers 16 residues. CDR3 DNA: TGTGCCAGCGTTCTTGTGGGGGACAGGGGCACAGATACGCAGTATTTT. It specifies CASVLVGDRGTDTQYF.

This clonotype was counted a few times. The CDR3 spells CASTPGPIPYEQYF. For the CDR3, the DNA is TGTGCCAGCACCCCGGGACCCATACCCTACGAGCAGTACTTC. The V gene is TRBV12-3 or TRBV12-4, the J gene TRBJ2-7; either TRBD1 or TRBD2 may supply D (5 bases each). Between the trimmed V and J ends, which lost 7 bases and 2 bases, there was a span of 15 bases. The CDR3 runs to 14 residues.

This clonotype occurred many times. This chain joins TRBV30 and TRBJ2-2; possibly TRBD2 for D (5 bases). Germline values: CDR1 GTSNPN, CDR2 SVGIG (reference sequence). The CDR3 contains 13 residues. Between the trimmed V and J ends, which lost 2 bases and 2 bases, there was a span of 6 bases. CDR3 sequence (DNA): TGTGCCTGGAGTAGACTAAACACCGGGGAGCTGTTTTTT. As protein: CAWSRLNTGELFF.

In its sample, this clonotype was seen many times. The chain combines TRBV29-1 with TRBJ2-5; D not certain. Germline CDR1 is SQVTM and CDR2 is ANQGSEA. V lost 4 bases, J lost 5 bases, and 17 bases lay in between. CDR3 length equals 14 residues. The CDR3 is CSVVPHYALETQYF. CDR3 nucleotide sequence: TGCAGCGTTGTCCCACATTATGCCTTGGAGACCCAGTACTTC.

The chain employs TRBV20-1 and TRBJ2-7, with unresolved D. V was clipped by 3 bases and J by 3 bases, with 18 bases between them. CDR1 is DFQATT, CDR2 SNEGSKA, per germline (reference sequence). This CDR3 has 15 amino acids. CDR3 region: CSASTFGALGYEQYF. The DNA of the CDR3 is TGCAGTGCTAGCACCTTCGGCGCCCTGGGCTACGAGCAGTACTTC.

V gene TRBV7-9 combines with J gene TRBJ1-2; no clear D gene. Germline V CDR1 and CDR2: SEHNR, FQNEAQ (reference sequence). V was shortened by 2 bases and J by 4 bases, with 11 bases between the two germline ends. There are 14 residues in the CDR3. The CDR3 reads CASSLTASFYGYTF. CDR3 in DNA: TGTGCCAGCAGCTTAACCGCATCCTTCTATGGCTACACCTTC.